The present TCR beta chain was sequenced within a study of a mutant IDH1 vaccine in newly diagnosed glioma. Study at large: Receipt of radiotherapy, temozolomide, or both preceded the study, and most received both.

Described time point: baseline, week 1 (first vaccination visit). Treatment reported: pre-vaccination baseline after standard-of-care therapy. Only in-frame clones appear in the TCRdb table, and some are missing; sequencing was by immunoSEQ multiplex PCR. Here the sample spans 85,000 to 100,000 clones, about 82% being singletons. As regards this clone: What it binds is not known.

Study-level results: Pseudoprogression seemed unlinked to shifts in top peripheral T cell clonotypes.

The source is a man aged 35-49 years with glioma. The sequences come from PBMCs, collected from a glioma patient treated with radiotherapy, temozolomide or both.

In nucleotides, the CDR3 is TGTGCCAGCAGTTTCGGGGGCCCTGGGGCCAACGTCCTGACTTTC. Residues: CASSFGGPGANVLTF. The gene calls are TRBV27 and TRBJ2-6, with D possibly called TRBD1 or TRBD2 (6 bases each). With 3 bases removed from V and 2 bases from J, the gap between germline ends came to 8 bases. The CDR3 is 15 amino acids. CDR1 and CDR2 (germline): MNHEY, SMNVEV (reference sequence).